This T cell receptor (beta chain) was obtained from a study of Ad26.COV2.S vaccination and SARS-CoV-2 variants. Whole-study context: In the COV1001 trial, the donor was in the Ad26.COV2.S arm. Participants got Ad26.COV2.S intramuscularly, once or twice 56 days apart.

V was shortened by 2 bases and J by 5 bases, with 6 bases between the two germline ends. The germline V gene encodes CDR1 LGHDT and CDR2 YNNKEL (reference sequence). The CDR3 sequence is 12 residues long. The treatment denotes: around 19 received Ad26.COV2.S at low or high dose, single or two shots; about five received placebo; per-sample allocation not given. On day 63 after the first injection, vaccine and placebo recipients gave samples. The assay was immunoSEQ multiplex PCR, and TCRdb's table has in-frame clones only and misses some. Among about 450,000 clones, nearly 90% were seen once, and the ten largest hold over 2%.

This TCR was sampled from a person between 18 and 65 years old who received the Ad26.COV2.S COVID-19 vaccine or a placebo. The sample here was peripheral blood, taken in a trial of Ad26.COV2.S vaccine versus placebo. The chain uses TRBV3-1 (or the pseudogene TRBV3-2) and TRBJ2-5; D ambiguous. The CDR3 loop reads CASSQLVETQYF. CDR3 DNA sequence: TGTGCCAGCAGCCAATTGGTCGAGACCCAGTACTTC.